The 27 T cell receptor beta chains below all came from one sample that was sequenced in a study of blood T cells in healthy people across ages (dated by TCRdb to about 2015). Preparation of the library involved 5' RACE. The data were produced on an Illumina HiSeq 2500. A second about 7 to 12 cycle PCR used a sample-barcoded 5' primer and a J-beta primer mix. The raw public data were reprocessed by TCRdb itself: fastp quality trimming at Q25, MiXCR clonotype calling, in-frame beta chains only. Rows with one shared CDR3 protein collapse into an entry with the most common genes and DNA. Within this sample are roughly 790,000 distinct CDR3 sequences, with about 40% of them counted one time only. The ten top clones hold under 25% of the sample. The sequenced material came from blood. These receptor sequences come from an older woman in good health.

This chain uses TRBV4-2 with TRBJ2-7; maybe TRBD2 (5 bases). Germline CDR1 is LGHNA and CDR2 is YNFKEQ. The CDR3 has 15 amino acids. The V and J ends lost 4 bases and 1 base respectively, with 14 bases between them. The DNA for the CDR3 is TGTGCCAGCAGCCCTACCGAGGGAGAGTCCTACGAGCAGTACTTC. This translates into CASSPTEGESYEQYF.

CDR3 sequence reads: CASRVFGTGGTEAFF. CDR3 coding DNA: TGTGCCAGCAGAGTCTTCGGGACAGGGGGCACTGAAGCTTTCTTT. V gene TRBV6-5 combines with J gene TRBJ1-1; 11 bases are shared with TRBD1. Germline V gives CDR1 MNHEY, CDR2 SVGAGI. CDR3 size: 15 residues. The trim removed 6 bases at V and 4 bases at J, leaving 7 bases unmatched.

This chain joins TRBV7-9 and TRBJ2-7; the match to TRBD1 covers 8 bases. This CDR3 spans 17 amino acids. Germline V gene lookup returns CDR1 SEHNR and CDR2 FQNEAQ (reference sequence). V gave up 2 bases and J gave up 0 bases; unmatched junction bases: 9. CDR3 sequence: CASSLFGGQGASYEQYF. The CDR3 DNA reads as TGTGCCAGCAGCTTATTTGGCGGGCAGGGGGCCTCCTACGAGCAGTACTTC.

Details on this clonotype: This may be a read error: a much more frequent sequence differs by one nucleotide. The CDR3: CGSSLQSWGTDTQYF. CDR3 DNA: TGTGGCAGCAGCTTACAATCATGGGGCACAGATACGCAGTATTTT. The J gene is TRBJ2-3, the V gene TRBV7-3; no clear D gene. The CDR3 length is 15 residues. Germline CDR1 reads SGHTA; CDR2 reads FQGTGA.

This clonotype has at least ten counts. The chain has TRBV7-2 and TRBJ2-3; no clear D gene. The CDR3 is made up of 14 amino acids. Trimming left V 1 base short and J 4 bases short, with 9 bases between. The V gene's germline CDR1 is SGHTA and CDR2 FQGNSA. The CDR3 coding sequence is TGTGCCAGCAGCTTAGGGGCGACGCCAGATACGCAGTATTTT. Amino acids: CASSLGATPDTQYF.

V is TRBV7-6 and J is TRBJ2-7, with a tentative D call TRBD1 (6 bases). The germline V gene has CDR1 SGHVS and CDR2 FNYEAQ. V lost 5 bases, J lost 0 bases, and 14 bases lay in between. This CDR3 contains 15 residues. The CDR3 DNA follows: TGTGCCAGCAGCCAATCCAGGGGACGCTCCTACGAGCAGTACTTC. Protein product: CASSQSRGRSYEQYF. Variable domain in full (rest from reference TRBV7-6 and TRBJ2-7): GAGVSQSPRYKVTKRGQDVALRCDPISGHVSLYWYRQALGQGPEFLTYFNYEAQQDKSGLPNDRFSAERPEGSISTLTIQRTEQRDSAMYRCASSQSRGRSYEQYFGPGTRLTVT.

The chain is built from TRBV7-2 and TRBJ1-1, with 8 positions matching TRBD1. V gave up 7 bases and J gave up 3 bases; unmatched junction bases: 16. Germline CDR1 SGHTA, CDR2 FQGNSA. The CDR3 sequence is 17 residues long. The CDR3 DNA reads TGTGCCAGCACCATGAGGGGTGTTGACAGGGGATACACTGAAGCTTTCTTT. It codes for CASTMRGVDRGYTEAFF.

As regards this clonotype: A much more abundant neighbour one base away suggests this may be a read error. The chain is built from TRBV28 and TRBJ2-5; 7 nucleotides agree with TRBD2. V dropped 7 bases and J dropped 11; count of bases not matched to a gene: 19. Looked up from germline, CDR1 is MDHEN and CDR2 is SYDVKM. CDR3 length: 15 residues. The CDR3 DNA follows: TGTGCCAGCAACTTCGGGCTAGCGGATAACAATGAGCAGTACTTC. It yields the protein CASNFGLADNNEQYF.

The V gene is TRBV20-1, the J gene TRBJ2-1; tentatively, D is TRBD2 (6 bases). Between the trimmed V and J ends, which lost 2 bases and 8 bases, there was a span of 16 bases. This CDR3 has 14 residues. Germline V gives CDR1 DFQATT, CDR2 SNEGSKA (reference sequence). In DNA form, the CDR3 reads TGCAGTGCTAGAATGGAGGGGTGGTCATATGAGCAGTTCTTC. Protein product: CSARMEGWSYEQFF.

This clonotype was recorded a few times. The chain is built from TRBV6-5 and TRBJ2-1; TRBD2 matches at 15 bases. The CDR3 extends over 14 amino acids. Per the germline V gene, CDR1 is MNHEY and CDR2 is SVGAGI. Trimming took 11 bases from V and 5 from J; bases not matched to a gene: 4. CDR3 bases: TGTGCCGCAAGGACTAGCGGGAGGGACAATGAGCAGTTCTTC. It codes for CAARTSGRDNEQFF.

The V gene is TRBV7-9, the J gene TRBJ2-5, with 8 bases fitting TRBD2. The V gene's germline CDR1 is SEHNR and CDR2 FQNEAQ (reference sequence). The CDR3 spans 17 residues. V shed 5 bases, J shed 11 bases, and the junction held 22 bases outside the gene matches. CDR3 bases: TGTGCCAGCAGCCCTAGGAGGCAACTAGCGGCAATCAATGAGCAGTACTTC. Its translation is CASSPRRQLAAINEQYF.

This clonotype was counted once. The chain carries TRBV3-1 and TRBJ2-1; 7 nucleotides match TRBD1. The CDR3 consists of 19 residues. Looked up from germline, CDR1 is LGHDT and CDR2 is YNNKEL (reference sequence). With 6 bases clipped from V and 2 bases from J, the junction kept 19 bases outside the gene matches. CDR3 in DNA: TGTGCCAGCAGACACCGAAACCGAGGAAGCAGGGGGACCTACAATGAGCAGTTCTTC. Its protein is CASRHRNRGSRGTYNEQFF.

This clonotype was observed many times. The gene calls are TRBV3-1 and TRBJ2-1, with D perhaps given as TRBD1 or TRBD2 (5 bases each). This CDR3 has 12 amino acids. Germline CDR1 is LGHDT and CDR2 is YNNKEL (reference sequence). Trimming removed 0 bases from V and 12 bases from J, with 9 bases in between. The DNA of the CDR3 is TGTGCCAGCAGCCAAGATTGGGACCGGCAGTTCTTC. Amino acids: CASSQDWDRQFF.

The chain uses TRBV28 and TRBJ2-5; TRBD1 matches 7 bases. This CDR3 is built from 13 residues. In germline, CDR1 is MDHEN, CDR2 SYDVKM. The V gene end was trimmed by 5 bases and the J gene end by 5 bases; junction bases not matched to a gene: 5. CDR3 residues: CASSPGTAETQYF. CDR3 sequence (DNA): TGTGCCAGCAGTCCGGGGACAGCTGAGACCCAGTACTTC.

This clonotype has a handful of counts. The rearrangement joins TRBV3-1 to TRBJ2-4, with D maybe TRBD1 (6 bases). Germline CDR1 and CDR2: LGHDT and YNNKEL (reference sequence). CDR3 size: 12 residues. Trimming removed 4 bases at V and 12 bases at J, with 13 bases between. CDR3 residues: CASSRTDGYQYF. CDR3 in DNA: TGTGCCAGCAGCCGGACAGATGGGTATCAGTACTTC.

A few counts support this clonotype. The DNA for the CDR3 is TGTGCCAGCAGTGAAGGCTGGTACGAGCAGTACTTC. Its protein product is CASSEGWYEQYF. This chain joins TRBV6-1 and TRBJ2-7, with D unclear. Trimming left V 1 base short and J 4 bases short, with 5 bases between. This CDR3 is 12 amino acids long. Germline CDR1 is MNHNS and CDR2 is SASEGT.

The chain recombines TRBV12-3 or TRBV12-4 with TRBJ2-3, with a weak D call TRBD1 (6 bases). The CDR3 is 15 residues long. Trimming stripped 6 bases from V and 0 bases from J, with 13 bases between. The CDR3 DNA follows: TGTGCCAGCAGCCCCGGGACAATTAGCACAGATACGCAGTATTTT. Its translation is CASSPGTISTDTQYF.

The chain has TRBV18 and TRBJ1-1; no clear D. The germline V and J ends were trimmed by 2 bases and 5 bases, with 12 bases remaining between them. The germline gives CDR1 KGHSH, CDR2 LQKENI. This CDR3 spans 14 amino acids. CDR3 sequence: CASSPSIGDTEAFF. The CDR3 coding sequence is TGTGCCAGCTCACCATCAATCGGTGATACTGAAGCTTTCTTT.

This clonotype turned up a few times. The CDR3, as DNA: TGTGCCAGCAGCCCCGCGGTCTGGGCGAATGAGCAGTTCTTC. Translating it yields CASSPAVWANEQFF. The chain is built from TRBV7-3 and TRBJ2-1; D gene uncertain. In germline, CDR1 is SGHTA, CDR2 FQGTGA. V lost 5 bases and J lost 7, with 15 bases in between. The CDR3 has 14 residues.

This clonotype was counted only a few times. CDR3 region: CATSDFQGGSYNEQFF. The DNA for the CDR3 is TGTGCCACCAGTGATTTCCAGGGGGGCTCCTACAATGAGCAGTTCTTC. The rearrangement uses TRBV24-1 and TRBJ2-1; weak D call: TRBD1 (7 bases). This CDR3 is 16 amino acids long. In germline, CDR1 is KGHDR, CDR2 SFDVKD. Between the trimmed V and J ends, which lost 1 base and 0 bases, there was a span of 9 bases.

This clonotype was seen a single time. The chain couples TRBV12-3 or TRBV12-4 to TRBJ1-3; possibly TRBD1 for D (5 bases). This CDR3 region has 14 residues. The V and J ends lost 11 bases and 2 bases respectively, with 16 bases between them. The CDR3 sequence is CALMEGDAGNTIYF. The CDR3 region has the DNA TGTGCCCTTATGGAAGGGGACGCTGGAAACACCATATATTTT.

The table lists this clonotype with a few counts. An end of the junction differs from the germline gene, which may be a read error. The chain combines TRBV24-1 with TRBJ2-7; 9 positions match TRBD2. Per germline, CDR1 KGHDR and CDR2 SFDVKD. The CDR3 is made up of 15 amino acids. The CDR3, as DNA: TGTGCCACGAGTGGCGGCGGGACTAGCAACTTGGAGCAGTACTTC. As protein: CATSGGGTSNLEQYF.

This clonotype was counted ten times or more. V usage is TRBV20-1 and J usage is TRBJ2-1; D might be TRBD2 (6 bases). The V end was cut by 8 bases, the J end by 10 bases, with 21 bases between. CDR1 is DFQATT, CDR2 SNEGSKA, per germline (reference sequence). This CDR3 is 13 amino acids long. The CDR3 DNA follows: TGCAGTACCGGAGGGGACGGCCACCCCGAGCAGTTCTTC. It translates to CSTGGDGHPEQFF.

J is TRBJ1-4 and V is TRBV4-1; D is possibly TRBD1 (5 bases). Per the germline V gene, CDR1 is MGHRA and CDR2 is YSYEKL. V was clipped by 4 bases and J by 8 bases, with 14 bases between them. The CDR3 totals 14 residues. The CDR3, as DNA: TGCGCCAGCAGCCCCGTGAGCAGGGTGGAAAAACTGTTTTTT. This translates into CASSPVSRVEKLFF.

On this clonotype itself: At one end the junction does not follow the germline gene, possibly because of a read error. The chain is built from TRBV4-2 and TRBJ1-2; D may be TRBD1 (5 bases). CDR3 length: 15 amino acids. Germline V gene data show CDR1 as LGHNA and CDR2 as YNFKEQ. CDR3: CASSQEGTSNYGYSF. CDR3 DNA sequence: TGTGCCAGCAGCCAAGAAGGGACCTCTAACTATGGCTACTCCTTC.

This clonotype was seen at least ten times. The chain has TRBV11-2 and TRBJ2-3; 9 nucleotides align to TRBD1. The V gene end was trimmed by 0 bases and the J gene end by 1 base; junction bases not matched to a gene: 5. CDR3 length equals 17 residues. CDR1 and CDR2 (germline): SGHAT, FQNNGV. This CDR3 is CASSLDMGQGGTDTQYF. Here the CDR3 DNA reads TGTGCCAGCAGCTTAGATATGGGACAGGGAGGCACAGATACGCAGTATTTT.

The rearrangement joins TRBV11-2 to TRBJ2-1; 11 bases are a match to TRBD2. The CDR3 length is 15 residues. V was clipped by 11 bases and J by 7 bases; unmatched bases: 13. CDR1 and CDR2 from the germline V gene are SGHAT and FQNNGV. CDR3 coding DNA: TGTGCCGGCGGCTTAGCGGGAGGGCCGGGGAATGAGCAGTTCTTC. This translates into CAGGLAGGPGNEQFF.